This T cell receptor (beta chain) is drawn from a study of regulatory T cells in long-lasting Graves disease. Study observations and caveats: Sampling was limited to peripheral blood rather than thyroid tissue.

Time point in this sample: persistent/refractory GD, antithyroid drugs over 5 years with positive TRAb. The TCR library was made from RNA that had been extracted from PBMCs in TRIzol. Worth noting for this clonotype: What it binds is unknown.

The TCR beta library used iRepertoire HTBI primers with Arm-PCR amplification of CDR3. Authors' methods: Under 75 TRBV and about 14 TRBJ segments were identified across samples. TCRdb re-derived calls from the multiplex PCR reads in MiXCR, one entry per CDR3 protein. These V and J calls derive from TCRdb rather than the authors' analysis. The repertoire consists of 450,000 or so distinct CDR3 sequences, with 22% occurring once and the leading ten covering around 13%. CDR3 length: 18 residues. V lost 7 bases to trimming and J lost 0 bases; unmatched junction nucleotides: 13. The germline CDR1 and CDR2 sequences are MDHEN and SYDVKM.

This receptor was identified in a female donor with Graves disease. This sequence joins TRBV28 and TRBJ2-4, with 9 bases that match TRBD1. Sequences were derived from peripheral blood mononuclear cells (PBMCs), sampled when the disease was refractory, from a patient treated with antithyroid drugs. The CDR3 nucleotides read TGTGCCAGCACCACCGGGACAGGGTCTTACTTAGCCAAAAACATTCAGTACTTC. Protein product: CASTTGTGSYLAKNIQYF.